Each of the 10 T cell receptor beta chains below was sequenced from the same sample in a study of blood T cell repertoires in COVID-19. Clones were sequenced by immunoSEQ multiplex PCR, and TCRdb holds only the in-frame ones, with some missing. The repertoire holds about 210,000 clones, with 89% as singletons. Sample: peripheral blood. These receptors were taken from a woman in her 40s with acute or convalescent COVID-19.

The genes are TRBV6-4 and TRBJ2-3; weak D call: TRBD2 (7 bases). CDR3 length: 14 residues. V lost 2 bases, J lost 3 bases, and 9 bases lay in between. Germline CDR1 and CDR2: MRHNA and SNTAGT. The CDR3 DNA reads as TGTGCCAGCAGTGACGGGGGGGCAACAGATACGCAGTATTTT. Translation: CASSDGGATDTQYF.

The rearrangement links TRBV27 to TRBJ1-4; 8 bases are a match to TRBD1. CDR3 length: 17 amino acids. V lost 7 bases and J lost 8; bases outside the gene matches: 18. The germline gives CDR1 MNHEY, CDR2 SMNVEV (reference sequence). The CDR3 nucleotides are TGTGCCAGCACCCTTGCCGAGACAGGGGCTCTTGGCGAAAAACTGTTTTTT. The encoded protein is CASTLAETGALGEKLFF.

J is TRBJ2-7 and V is TRBV2; D call uncertain. Germline loops: CDR1 SNHLY, CDR2 FYNNEI. The length of the CDR3 is 11 residues. V lost 4 bases, J lost 4 bases, and 5 bases lay in between. CDR3: CASSGSYEQYV. The CDR3 DNA follows: TGTGCCAGCAGTGGCAGTTACGAGCAGTACGTC.

The rearrangement uses TRBV6-6 and TRBJ1-3; D gene uncertain. This CDR3 spans 16 amino acids. V shed 6 bases and J shed 0 bases, with 15 bases lying between them. Per germline, CDR1 MNHNY and CDR2 SVGAGI (reference sequence). In DNA form, the CDR3 reads TGTGCCAGCAGCCCGACCGAGGCCCACTCTGGAAACACCATATATTTT. Protein product: CASSPTEAHSGNTIYF.

A few counts support this clone. V usage is TRBV24-1 and J usage is TRBJ2-1; 12 positions match TRBD1. The junction had 8 bases not matched to a gene; V was cut back by 3 bases and J by 3 bases. The CDR3 totals 18 residues. Germline lookup yields CDR1 KGHDR and CDR2 SFDVKD. CDR3: CATSDPGQGARFYNEQFF. In DNA, the CDR3 is TGTGCCACCAGTGATCCGGGACAGGGGGCCCGGTTCTACAATGAGCAGTTCTTC.

V is TRBV5-1 and J is TRBJ2-1; D remains unclear. CDR1 and CDR2 (germline): SGHRS, YFSETQ. Trimming stripped 4 bases from V and 8 bases from J, with 16 bases between. The CDR3 extends over 14 amino acids. The CDR3 reads CASSVSAGFDEQFF. The CDR3 bases are TGCGCCAGCAGCGTCTCCGCCGGGTTCGATGAGCAGTTCTTC. Complete variable domain (other parts from reference TRBV5-1 and TRBJ2-1): KAGVTQTPRYLIKTRGQQVTLSCSPISGHRSVSWYQQTPGQGLQFLFEYFSETQRNKGNFPGRFSGRQFSNSRSEMNVSTLELGDSALYLCASSVSAGFDEQFFGPGTRLTVL.

This clone was seen just once. The junction shows a germline mismatch at one end, possibly a read error. The J gene is TRBJ2-1, the V gene TRBV9; possible D gene TRBD2, 6 bases. This CDR3 spans 15 amino acids. Germline V gene lookup returns CDR1 SGDLS and CDR2 YYNGEE. DNA for the CDR3: TGTGCCAGCACCGTAGGCAGGGCGGGGAACAATGAGCAGTTCTTC. The encoded protein is CASTVGRAGNNEQFF.

The chain uses TRBV11-3 and TRBJ2-5; 7 bases match TRBD1. V dropped 4 bases and J dropped 2; count of bases not matched to a gene: 4. From germline, CDR1 is SGHNT and CDR2 YENEEA. The length of the CDR3 is 14 residues. The CDR3 region is CASSSWGQQETQYF. DNA of the CDR3: TGTGCCAGCAGCTCGTGGGGACAGCAAGAGACCCAGTACTTC.

This chain links TRBV5-1 with TRBJ1-1, with 8 bases identical to TRBD1. The trim removed 0 bases at V and 0 bases at J, leaving 4 bases unmatched. The CDR3 extends over 16 amino acids. Germline CDR1 and CDR2: SGHRS and YFSETQ. CDR3 bases: TGCGCCAGCAGCTTGGGACAGGGGCAAATGAACACTGAAGCTTTCTTT. Its protein product is CASSLGQGQMNTEAFF.

The DNA for the CDR3 is TGCAGCCCGTTACCGGGTCCCCTCCACTTT. It yields the protein CSPLPGPLHF. The chain joins TRBV20-1 to TRBJ1-6; no clear D. From germline, CDR1 is DFQATT and CDR2 SNEGSKA (reference sequence). The CDR3 loop spans 10 amino acids.